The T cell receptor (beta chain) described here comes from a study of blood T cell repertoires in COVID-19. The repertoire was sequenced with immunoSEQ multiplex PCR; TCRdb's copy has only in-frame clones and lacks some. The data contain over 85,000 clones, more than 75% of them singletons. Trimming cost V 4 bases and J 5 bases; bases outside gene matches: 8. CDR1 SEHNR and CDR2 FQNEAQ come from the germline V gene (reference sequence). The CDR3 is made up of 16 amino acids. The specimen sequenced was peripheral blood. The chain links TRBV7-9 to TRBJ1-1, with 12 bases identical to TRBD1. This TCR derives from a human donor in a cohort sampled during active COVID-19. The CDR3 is CASSWDRGQGVTEAFF. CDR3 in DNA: TGTGCCAGCAGCTGGGACAGGGGGCAGGGGGTTACTGAAGCTTTCTTT.